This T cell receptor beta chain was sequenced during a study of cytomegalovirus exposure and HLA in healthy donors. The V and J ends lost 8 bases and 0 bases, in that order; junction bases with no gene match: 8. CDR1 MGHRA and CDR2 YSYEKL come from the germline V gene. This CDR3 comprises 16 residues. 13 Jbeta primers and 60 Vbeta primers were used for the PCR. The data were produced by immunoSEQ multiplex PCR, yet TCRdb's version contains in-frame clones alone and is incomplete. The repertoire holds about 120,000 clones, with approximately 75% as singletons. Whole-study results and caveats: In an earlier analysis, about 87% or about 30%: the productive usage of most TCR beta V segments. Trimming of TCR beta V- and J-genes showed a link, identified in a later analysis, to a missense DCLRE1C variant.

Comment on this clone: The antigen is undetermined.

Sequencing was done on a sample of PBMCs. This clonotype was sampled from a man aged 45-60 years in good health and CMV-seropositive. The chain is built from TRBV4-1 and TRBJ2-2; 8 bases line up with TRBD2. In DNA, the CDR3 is TGCGCCAGCTACGGGAGGGGGACAACGAACACCGGGGAGCTGTTTTTT. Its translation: CASYGRGTTNTGELFF.